The 18 T cell receptor beta chains below come from one sample, sequenced in a study of T cell responses to AZD1222 COVID-19 vaccine. Measured with immunoSEQ multiplex PCR; TCRdb has only the in-frame clones, and not every one. The profile shows some 200,000 clones, 91% of them singletons. Sequenced here: peripheral blood, sampled 28 days after the second AZD1222 dose. The receptor set was obtained from an adult who received the AZD1222 COVID-19 vaccine.

The genes are TRBV19 and TRBJ1-5; D remains ambiguous. The CDR3 sequence is 15 residues long. The V end was cut by 3 bases, the J end by 0 bases, with 9 bases between. In germline, CDR1 is LNHDA, CDR2 SQIVND (reference sequence). CDR3 sequence: CASSIRRYSNQPQHF. CDR3 nucleotides: TGTGCCAGTAGTATTCGGCGGTATAGCAATCAGCCCCAGCATTTT.

The chain links TRBV20-1 to TRBJ1-2, with D perhaps matching TRBD1 (6 bases). Germline V gene sequence: CDR1 DFQATT, CDR2 SNEGSKA (reference sequence). V lost 3 bases to trimming and J lost 4 bases, with 15 bases between them. This CDR3 is 14 amino acids long. The CDR3 sequence: CSASATGKGYGYTF. CDR3 nucleotides: TGCAGTGCTAGTGCGACAGGAAAGGGCTATGGCTACACCTTC.

This chain connects TRBV10-1 to TRBJ2-1; 9 bases are shared with TRBD2. The CDR3 is made up of 16 amino acids. J gave up 9 bases and V 4 bases, and 13 bases lay outside the gene matches. Germline lookup yields CDR1 WNHNN and CDR2 SYGVQD (reference sequence). This CDR3 reads CASSAPSGRSKLEQFF. DNA for the CDR3: TGCGCCAGCAGTGCTCCGAGCGGGAGGTCCAAGCTTGAGCAGTTCTTC.

V usage is TRBV6-2 or TRBV6-3 and J usage is TRBJ2-5; 7 nucleotides agree with TRBD2. The CDR3 runs to 14 residues. Per germline, CDR1 MNHEY and CDR2 SVGEGT. J gave up 1 base and V 6 bases, and 5 bases lay outside the gene matches. In nucleotides, the CDR3 is TGTGCCAGCAGCCGGGACTACCGCCAAGAGACCCAGTACTTC. Translating gives CASSRDYRQETQYF.

The chain has TRBV30 and TRBJ1-5, with D maybe TRBD1 (6 bases). Trimming cost V 0 bases and J 9 bases, with 9 bases left between them. This CDR3 comprises 12 residues. Germline V gives CDR1 GTSNPN, CDR2 SVGIG (reference sequence). CDR3 region: CAWSVGGSPQHF. CDR3 coding DNA: TGTGCCTGGAGTGTAGGGGGATCGCCCCAGCATTTT.

The gene calls are TRBV7-3 and TRBJ2-5; 11 bases match TRBD1. Trimming removed 5 bases from V and 5 bases from J; junction bases left unmatched: 4. Per germline, CDR1 SGHTA and CDR2 FQGTGA. The CDR3 runs 14 residues. The CDR3 DNA sequence: TGTGCCAGCAGCAGGACAGGGGGCGATGAGACCCAGTACTTC. Amino acids: CASSRTGGDETQYF.

The chain joins TRBV18 to TRBJ1-6; D is unclear. Germline V lookup: CDR1 KGHSH, CDR2 LQKENI. Trimming cost V 2 bases and J 14 bases, with 19 bases left between them. The CDR3 length is 15 residues. CDR3 in amino acids: CASSPYRGWDEALHF. CDR3 nucleotide sequence: TGTGCCAGCTCACCATACCGGGGATGGGATGAGGCCCTCCACTTT. The entire variable domain, with the rest obtained from reference TRBV18 and TRBJ1-6, is as follows: NAGVMQNPRHLVRRRGQEARLRCSPMKGHSHVYWYRQLPEEGLKFMVYLQKENIIDESGMPKERFSAEFPKEGPSILRIQQVVRGDSAAYFCASSPYRGWDEALHFGNGTRLTVT.

The gene calls are TRBV6-5 and TRBJ1-1; TRBD1 might be the D (6 bases). The germline V gene encodes CDR1 MNHEY and CDR2 SVGAGI. This CDR3 has 15 amino acids. Trimming left V 6 bases short and J 0 bases short, with 14 bases between. The CDR3 sequence is CASSPGARLNTEAFF. The CDR3 bases are TGTGCCAGCAGCCCAGGGGCGCGTCTGAACACTGAAGCTTTCTTT.

The chain has TRBV27 and TRBJ1-6; D possibly corresponds to TRBD1 (6 bases). The CDR3 contains 16 residues. The germline V gene encodes CDR1 MNHEY and CDR2 SMNVEV (reference sequence). Trimming took 5 bases from V and 1 from J, leaving 12 bases between them. CDR3 in amino acids: CASSTLRGSYNSPLHF. DNA of the CDR3: TGTGCCAGCAGTACCCTCAGGGGATCCTATAATTCACCCCTCCACTTT.

This clone was recorded only once. CDR3 loop: CAWSVVSPTRYNEQFF. The CDR3 bases are TGTGCCTGGAGTGTAGTATCGCCGACCCGTTACAATGAGCAGTTCTTC. This chain joins TRBV30 and TRBJ2-1; D uncertain. Between the trimmed V and J ends, which lost 0 bases and 4 bases, there was a span of 16 bases. CDR1 and CDR2 (germline): GTSNPN, SVGIG (reference sequence). This CDR3 contains 16 residues.

DNA of the CDR3: TGTGCCAGCACCCTAGCGGGAGGGCGACCCCATGAGACCCAGTACTTC. It yields the protein CASTLAGGRPHETQYF. The V call is TRBV5-4, the J call TRBJ2-5; 12 nucleotides line up with TRBD2. The CDR3 has 16 amino acids. J gave up 5 bases and V 6 bases, and 11 bases lay outside the gene matches. The germline V gene encodes CDR1 SGHNT and CDR2 YYREEE (reference sequence). The whole variable domain, remainder taken from reference TRBV5-4 and TRBJ2-5, is ETGVTQSPTHLIKTRGQQVTLRCSSQSGHNTVSWYQQALGQGPQFIFQYYREEENGRGNFPPRFSGLQFPNYSSELNVNALELDDSALYLCASTLAGGRPHETQYFGPGTRLLVL.

The chain has TRBV19 and TRBJ1-5, with D perhaps matching TRBD1 (6 bases). CDR1 LNHDA and CDR2 SQIVND come from the germline V gene (reference sequence). The CDR3 is made up of 17 amino acids. Trimming stripped 4 bases from V and 1 base from J, with 17 bases between. CDR3 DNA sequence: TGTGCCAGTAGTACGTTAACAGGGTTAACGAGCAATCAGCCCCAGCATTTT. Translation: CASSTLTGLTSNQPQHF.

CDR3 sequence: CASSLTGYDTQYF. The CDR3 nucleotides are TGTGCCAGCAGCTTAACAGGGTACGATACGCAGTATTTT. This chain uses TRBV7-2 with TRBJ2-3; D is possibly TRBD1 (6 bases). Germline V CDR1 and CDR2: SGHTA, FQGNSA. This CDR3 contains 13 residues. Trimming took 2 bases from V and 6 from J, leaving 9 bases between them. The full variable domain, in which reference TRBV7-2 and TRBJ2-3 provide the parts outside the CDR3, is GAGVSQSPSNKVTEKGKDVELRCDPISGHTALYWYRQSLGQGLEFLIYFQGNSAPDKSGLPSDRFSAERTGGSVSTLTIQRTQQEDSAVYLCASSLTGYDTQYFGPGTRLTVL.

The V gene is TRBV2, the J gene TRBJ2-7; 11 bases align to TRBD1. CDR3 length: 19 amino acids. V shed 2 bases, J shed 0 bases, and the junction held 12 bases outside the gene matches. Germline V gene lookup returns CDR1 SNHLY and CDR2 FYNNEI. Written as DNA, the CDR3 is TGTGCCAGCAGTGAATATGGTCCGCCGGGACAGGGGGTCTCCTACGAGCAGTACTTC. It encodes CASSEYGPPGQGVSYEQYF.

The chain couples TRBV12-3 or TRBV12-4 to TRBJ1-2; a possible D gene is TRBD1 (5 bases). The CDR3 has 13 amino acids. The germline V and J ends were trimmed by 2 bases and 8 bases, with 12 bases remaining between them. The CDR3 here is CASSLSRVGGYTF. The DNA for the CDR3 is TGTGCCAGCAGTTTATCCAGGGTGGGAGGCTACACCTTC.

V gene TRBV5-4 combines with J gene TRBJ2-7; D is unclear. Trimming left V 3 bases short and J 3 bases short, with 10 bases between. This CDR3 comprises 13 residues. Germline assignment: CDR1 SGHNT and CDR2 YYREEE (reference sequence). The CDR3 DNA follows: TGTGCCAGCAGCTCGGTGGGTTACTACGAGCAGTACTTC. It encodes CASSSVGYYEQYF.

The chain uses TRBV5-4 and TRBJ1-2; D gene uncertain. The V gene lost 5 bases and the J gene lost 6 bases, with 14 bases spanning the gap. Germline-derived CDR1 and CDR2 are SGHNT and YYREEE (reference sequence). The length of the CDR3 is 13 residues. Here the CDR3 DNA reads TGTGCCAGCAGGGGAGGAGGTGAAAATGGCTACACCTTC. Its translation: CASRGGGENGYTF.

The chain joins TRBV27 to TRBJ1-2; the D gene is possibly TRBD1 (5 bases). The V end lost 5 bases, the J end lost 7 bases, and 17 bases lay between the germline ends. The CDR3 totals 14 residues. Germline-derived CDR1 and CDR2 are MNHEY and SMNVEV (reference sequence). The CDR3: CASSARGTLSGYTF. CDR3 DNA: TGTGCCAGCAGTGCCCGGGGGACCTTGAGTGGCTACACCTTC.